A selection of T cell receptor beta chains follows, all from one sample in a study of T cell clones after liver transplantation. This table comes from immunoSEQ multiplex PCR, and its TCRdb copy is limited to in-frame clones, with some not included. The sample lists approximately 100,000 clones; around 84% were seen once. Material: CD4+ T cells from blood, obtained around 44 months after liver transplant. The source is a human patient who received a liver transplant. Some T cells could come from the graft donor. Both conserved end residues are part of each CDR3. Each record gives: CDR3 protein, CDR3 DNA, J gene, D gene, V gene, clone size. A D gene is named only where the DNA matches it firmly. Size is omitted from some rows. Given values are once, few, many or a class for expanded clones.

CDR3 protein: CASSISQQEYNEQFF
CDR3 DNA: TGTGCCAGCAGCATTTCCCAGCAGGAGTACAATGAGCAGTTCTTC
J gene: TRBJ2-1
D gene: -
V gene: TRBV11-1
clone size: -

CDR3 protein: CAWSVGVLGTEAFF
CDR3 DNA: TGTGCCTGGAGTGTTGGAGTACTGGGTACTGAAGCTTTCTTT
J gene: TRBJ1-1
D gene: -
V gene: TRBV30
clone size: -

CDR3 protein: CASSYTLSVSGNTIYF
CDR3 DNA: TGTGCCAGCAGCTATACTCTATCCGTGTCTGGAAACACCATATATTTT
J gene: TRBJ1-3
D gene: -
V gene: TRBV13
clone size: -

CDR3 protein: CASSEGGRDNEQFF
CDR3 DNA: TGTGCCAGCAGTGAAGGGGGGCGGGACAATGAGCAGTTCTTC
J gene: TRBJ2-1
D gene: -
V gene: TRBV6-1
clone size: -

CDR3 protein: CASSGEKGLEGYTF
CDR3 DNA: TGCGCCAGCAGCGGAGAGAAAGGTCTTGAGGGCTACACCTTC
J gene: TRBJ1-2
D gene: -
V gene: TRBV5-1
clone size: -

CDR3 protein: CASSPRLADSYNEQFF
CDR3 DNA: TGTGCCAGCAGCCCCCGACTAGCGGACTCCTACAATGAGCAGTTCTTC
J gene: TRBJ2-1
D gene: TRBD2
V gene: TRBV5-4
clone size: -

CDR3 protein: CASSAGTSPREQFF
CDR3 DNA: TGTGCCAGCTCGGCCGGGACTAGCCCTCGTGAGCAGTTCTTC
J gene: TRBJ2-1
D gene: TRBD2
V gene: TRBV18
clone size: -

CDR3 protein: CASSSGVSMVYF
CDR3 DNA: TGTGCCAGCAGTAGCGGAGTTTCGATGGTCTACTTC
J gene: TRBJ2-7
D gene: -
V gene: TRBV6-5
clone size: once

CDR3 protein: CASSLGVGGEAFF
CDR3 DNA: TGTGCCAGCAGCTTAGGTGTCGGGGGAGAAGCTTTCTTT
J gene: TRBJ1-1
D gene: -
V gene: TRBV7-3
clone size: once

CDR3 protein: CASSPWGQRTYEQYF
CDR3 DNA: TGTGCCAGCAGCCCCTGGGGACAGCGGACCTACGAGCAGTACTTC
J gene: TRBJ2-7
D gene: TRBD1
V gene: TRBV27
clone size: -

CDR3 protein: CASRTGTVRGDTQYF
CDR3 DNA: TGTGCCAGCAGGACCGGGACGGTGAGAGGAGATACGCAGTATTTT
J gene: TRBJ2-3
D gene: -
V gene: TRBV11-2
clone size: once

CDR3 protein: CASSLPGEGYEQYF
CDR3 DNA: TGTGCCAGCAGCTTACCTGGGGAGGGGTACGAGCAGTACTTC
J gene: TRBJ2-7
D gene: TRBD2
V gene: TRBV7-2
clone size: -

CDR3 protein: CASSQDTSGSSYNEQFF
CDR3 DNA: TGCGCCAGCAGCCAAGACACTAGCGGGAGCTCCTACAATGAGCAGTTCTTC
J gene: TRBJ2-1
D gene: TRBD2
V gene: TRBV4-3
clone size: -

CDR3 protein: CASSDFYRDRDYGYTF
CDR3 DNA: TGTGCCAGCAGTGATTTTTACCGGGACAGAGACTATGGCTACACCTTC
J gene: TRBJ1-2
D gene: TRBD1
V gene: TRBV6-4
clone size: few

CDR3 protein: CASRGQGDYNGYTF
CDR3 DNA: TGTGCCAGCAGGGGACAGGGGGACTACAATGGCTACACCTTC
J gene: TRBJ1-2
D gene: TRBD1
V gene: TRBV2
clone size: once

CDR3 protein: CASSLKGTQYF
CDR3 DNA: TGTGCCAGCAGCTTGAAGGGAACCCAGTACTTC
J gene: TRBJ2-5
D gene: -
V gene: TRBV5-8
clone size: -

CDR3 protein: CASSLIRGRMNTEAFF
CDR3 DNA: TGTGCCAGCAGTTTAATCCGGGGGCGGATGAACACTGAAGCTTTCTTT
J gene: TRBJ1-1
D gene: -
V gene: TRBV28
clone size: -

CDR3 protein: CASSDSQVPGELFF
CDR3 DNA: TGTGCCAGCAGTGACTCACAGGTACCCGGGGAGCTGTTTTTT
J gene: TRBJ2-2
D gene: -
V gene: TRBV6-4
clone size: -